This T cell receptor beta chain was sequenced for a study of identical twins. Deletions cut 4 bases from V and 0 bases from J, with 7 bases between. Germline values: CDR1 SQVTM, CDR2 ANQGSEA. The CDR3 is made up of 13 amino acids. MiXCR was run by TCRdb on the 5' RACE reads, yielding one entry per CDR3 protein. Altogether 1.5 million to 2 million distinct CDR3 sequences are present, 25% to 35% being singletons, with the ten largest covering about 0.3%. This chain joins TRBV29-1 and TRBJ2-4; no clear D gene. The source material was cord blood. This clonotype was sampled from a newborn girl in good health. CDR3 bases: TGCAGCGTTGGGGTCTTAGCCAAAAACATTCAGTACTTC. Protein sequence: CSVGVLAKNIQYF.